The present entry profiles one T cell receptor beta chain with its context. What it binds is unknown. The CDR3 extends over 15 amino acids. Germline values: CDR1 KGHSH, CDR2 LQKENI. Trimming left V 0 bases short and J 3 bases short, with 12 bases between. These data are taken from a study of CD8 T cells in ankylosing spondylitis. Study findings and constraints: A TCR beta motif of under 10 highly homologous variants seemed to mark ankylosing spondylitis blood.

TCRdb redid the calling of the 5' RACE reads with MiXCR, one entry per CDR3 protein. The table shows about 390,000 distinct CDR3 sequences, with 20% to 25% occurring only once. This clonotype was obtained from a male donor with ankylosing spondylitis. The sample comprised blood, either unsorted or a sorted T cell fraction (not recorded which). The chain recombines TRBV18 with TRBJ2-7; D is perhaps TRBD1 (5 bases). CDR3 bases: TGTGCCAGCTCACCACCGAATAGGGGATTCTACGAGCAGTACTTC. Translated: CASSPPNRGFYEQYF.